A selection of T cell receptor beta chains follows, all from one sample in a study of shared clonotypes between healthy human individuals. The data were produced by immunoSEQ multiplex PCR, yet TCRdb's version contains in-frame clones alone and is incomplete. This sample has 780,000 or so clones, with approximately 77% found just once. Sequenced: memory CD4+ T cells sorted from blood. These receptors originate from a woman aged 30 to 39 in good health. Each CDR3 is given with its conserved first and last residue. A D gene is named only where the DNA matches it firmly. Expanded clones get a size class; other rows say once, few or many, or leave the size out.

V gene: TRBV5-1; CDR3 length: 12; J gene: TRBJ2-3; clone size: .; D gene: .; CDR3 DNA: TGCGCCAGCAGCTTGAATCAAGATACGCAGTATTTT; CDR3 protein: CASSLNQDTQYF
V gene: TRBV5-1; CDR3 length: 15; J gene: TRBJ2-7; clone size: .; D gene: TRBD1; CDR3 DNA: TGCGCCAGCAGCACCGGGGACAGGGACAGCGACGAGCAGTACTTC; CDR3 protein: CASSTGDRDSDEQYF
V gene: TRBV10-2; CDR3 length: 15; J gene: TRBJ1-2; clone size: .; D gene: .; CDR3 DNA: TGCGCCAGCAGTGAGGCTTGGGGACTGACCTATGGCTACACCTTC; CDR3 protein: CASSEAWGLTYGYTF
V gene: TRBV5-1; CDR3 length: 15; J gene: TRBJ2-1; clone size: once; D gene: TRBD2; CDR3 DNA: TGCGCCAGCAGCCTTTCAACTAGCGGGAGTAGTGAGCAGTTCTTC; CDR3 protein: CASSLSTSGSSEQFF
V gene: TRBV6-1; CDR3 length: 15; J gene: TRBJ1-1; clone size: .; D gene: TRBD1; CDR3 DNA: TGTGCCAGCGTACGGACAGGGACGGGGAACACTGAAGCTTTCTTT; CDR3 protein: CASVRTGTGNTEAFF
V gene: TRBV7-9; CDR3 length: 15; J gene: TRBJ1-1; clone size: .; D gene: .; CDR3 DNA: TGTGCCAGCAGCTTAGGTCTTTCCATGAACACTGAAGCTTTCTTT; CDR3 protein: CASSLGLSMNTEAFF
V gene: TRBV18; CDR3 length: 13; J gene: TRBJ1-1; clone size: .; D gene: .; CDR3 DNA: TGTGCCAGCTCACCATTCGATGGCACTGAAGCTTTCTTT; CDR3 protein: CASSPFDGTEAFF
V gene: TRBV19; CDR3 length: 14; J gene: TRBJ2-5; clone size: .; D gene: TRBD2; CDR3 DNA: TGTGCCAGTAGTAGGGGAGGGACCCAAGAGACCCAGTACTTC; CDR3 protein: CASSRGGTQETQYF
V gene: TRBV28; CDR3 length: 18; J gene: TRBJ2-7; clone size: .; D gene: .; CDR3 DNA: TGTGCCAGCAGTCCTAGCCCCCTTTTGGGGGGTAGCTCCTACGAGCAGTACTTC; CDR3 protein: CASSPSPLLGGSSYEQYF
V gene: TRBV28; CDR3 length: 15; J gene: TRBJ1-5; clone size: .; D gene: TRBD1; CDR3 DNA: TGTGCCAGCAGTCCCGGGACAGGCGGGAATCAGCCCCAGCATTTT; CDR3 protein: CASSPGTGGNQPQHF
V gene: TRBV5-4; CDR3 length: 17; J gene: TRBJ2-3; clone size: .; D gene: .; CDR3 DNA: TGTGCCAGCAGCTTGGGGAGGGATAGCGGAAACACAGATACGCAGTATTTT; CDR3 protein: CASSLGRDSGNTDTQYF
V gene: TRBV23-1; CDR3 length: 13; J gene: TRBJ2-1; clone size: once; D gene: .; CDR3 DNA: TGCGCCAGCAGTCAACGGGAAAACAATGAGCAGTTCTTC; CDR3 protein: CASSQRENNEQFF
V gene: TRBV15; CDR3 length: 13; J gene: TRBJ2-2; clone size: .; D gene: .; CDR3 DNA: TGTGCCACCAGCAGAGATATCCCCGGGGAGCTGTTTTTT; CDR3 protein: CATSRDIPGELFF
V gene: TRBV5-1; CDR3 length: 18; J gene: TRBJ2-1; clone size: .; D gene: TRBD2; CDR3 DNA: TGCGCCAGCAGCTTGAGTATGGTAGCGGGGGACTTTTACAATGAGCAGTTCTTC; CDR3 protein: CASSLSMVAGDFYNEQFF
V gene: TRBV25-1; CDR3 length: 14; J gene: TRBJ2-1; clone size: few; D gene: .; CDR3 DNA: TGTGCCAGCGGAAGGGGGGGTTTTAGAAATGAGCAGTTCTTC; CDR3 protein: CASGRGGFRNEQFF
V gene: TRBV21-1; CDR3 length: 16; J gene: TRBJ2-3; clone size: .; D gene: .; CDR3 DNA: TGTGCCAGCAGCTCGAATCTAGCGGGAGGTACAGATACGCAGTATTTT; CDR3 protein: CASSSNLAGGTDTQYF
V gene: TRBV6-6; CDR3 length: 12; J gene: TRBJ1-4; clone size: .; D gene: .; CDR3 DNA: TGTGCCAGCAGACCGGAAGCGGGGCAACTGTTTTTT; CDR3 protein: CASRPEAGQLFF
V gene: TRBV7-3; CDR3 length: 15; J gene: TRBJ2-1; clone size: .; D gene: .; CDR3 DNA: TGTGCCAGCAGTTTAAGACACAGCTCCTACAATGAGCAGTTCTTC; CDR3 protein: CASSLRHSSYNEQFF
V gene: TRBV5-4; CDR3 length: 15; J gene: TRBJ2-1; clone size: few; D gene: .; CDR3 DNA: TGTGCCACTCATATTCCCACTACCCCTAACAATGAGCAGTTCTTC; CDR3 protein: CATHIPTTPNNEQFF
V gene: TRBV6-6; CDR3 length: 16; J gene: TRBJ2-5; clone size: .; D gene: TRBD2; CDR3 DNA: TGTGCCAGCAGTTTCTTAGCGGGAATGGGTCCAGAGACCCAGTACTTC; CDR3 protein: CASSFLAGMGPETQYF
V gene: TRBV7-6; CDR3 length: 16; J gene: TRBJ1-4; clone size: .; D gene: .; CDR3 DNA: TGTGCCAGCAGCAGAAACCAACTTGGGGCTAATGAAAAACTGTTTTTT; CDR3 protein: CASSRNQLGANEKLFF
V gene: TRBV19; CDR3 length: 13; J gene: TRBJ1-1; clone size: .; D gene: TRBD1; CDR3 DNA: TGTGCCAGTAGTTCTCAGGGGGTCACTGAAGCTTTCTTT; CDR3 protein: CASSSQGVTEAFF
V gene: TRBV7-8; CDR3 length: 15; J gene: TRBJ1-5; clone size: .; D gene: .; CDR3 DNA: TGTGCCAGCAGCTTAGCGAGACAGGTCCAGGGGCCCCAGCATTTT; CDR3 protein: CASSLARQVQGPQHF
V gene: TRBV28; CDR3 length: 15; J gene: TRBJ1-1; clone size: many; D gene: .; CDR3 DNA: TGTGCCAGCAGTCTTTACGGGCATATGAACACTGAAGCTTTCTTT; CDR3 protein: CASSLYGHMNTEAFF
V gene: TRBV19; CDR3 length: 15; J gene: TRBJ2-1; clone size: .; D gene: TRBD2; CDR3 DNA: TGTGCCAGTAGCACCACTTCCGGGACTAGCAGGGAGCAGTTCTTC; CDR3 protein: CASSTTSGTSREQFF
V gene: TRBV5-1; CDR3 length: 16; J gene: TRBJ1-5; clone size: once; D gene: .; CDR3 DNA: TGCGCCAGCAGCTTGGGTCCTACAGGGAACAATCAGCCCCAGCATTTT; CDR3 protein: CASSLGPTGNNQPQHF
V gene: TRBV4-1; CDR3 length: 15; J gene: TRBJ1-5; clone size: many; D gene: TRBD1; CDR3 DNA: TGCGCCAGCAGCCTAGGGACAGGGGGGAATCAGCCCCAGCATTTT; CDR3 protein: CASSLGTGGNQPQHF
V gene: TRBV11-2; CDR3 length: 17; J gene: TRBJ2-7; clone size: .; D gene: .; CDR3 DNA: TGTGCCAGCAGCTTCCATGCCACAGGGCGAGTTACCTACGAGCAGTACTTC; CDR3 protein: CASSFHATGRVTYEQYF
V gene: TRBV4-1; CDR3 length: 14; J gene: TRBJ1-4; clone size: once; D gene: .; CDR3 DNA: TGCGCCAGCAGTTTTTCGGACAGAAATGAAAAACTGTTTTTT; CDR3 protein: CASSFSDRNEKLFF
V gene: TRBV2; CDR3 length: 17; J gene: TRBJ2-7; clone size: .; D gene: .; CDR3 DNA: TGTGCCAGCAGTGCCCCGAATCGTCCCACCTTCTCCTACGAGCAGTACTTC; CDR3 protein: CASSAPNRPTFSYEQYF
V gene: TRBV14; CDR3 length: 15; J gene: TRBJ1-1; clone size: .; D gene: .; CDR3 DNA: TGTGCCAGCAGCCAAGAACGGACGACTAACACTGAAGCTTTCTTT; CDR3 protein: CASSQERTTNTEAFF
V gene: TRBV19; CDR3 length: 14; J gene: TRBJ2-3; clone size: .; D gene: .; CDR3 DNA: TGTGCCAGTAGGACGTGGGCTACGACAGATACGCAGTATTTT; CDR3 protein: CASRTWATTDTQYF
V gene: TRBV2; CDR3 length: 15; J gene: TRBJ2-1; clone size: .; D gene: TRBD2; CDR3 DNA: TGTGCCAGCAGGGCCACTAGCGGGAGGGCCAATGAGCAGTTCTTC; CDR3 protein: CASRATSGRANEQFF
V gene: TRBV5-6; CDR3 length: 13; J gene: TRBJ2-5; clone size: few; D gene: TRBD2; CDR3 DNA: TGTGCCAGCAGCAATCAGGGAGGGGAGACCCAGTACTTC; CDR3 protein: CASSNQGGETQYF
V gene: TRBV11-2; CDR3 length: 13; J gene: TRBJ1-1; clone size: many; D gene: .; CDR3 DNA: TGTGCCAGCAGCTCACAGCGGGACACTGAAGCTTTCTTT; CDR3 protein: CASSSQRDTEAFF
V gene: TRBV6-5; CDR3 length: 15; J gene: TRBJ1-3; clone size: .; D gene: .; CDR3 DNA: TGTGCCAGCAGTTACAGGGTTGATGGAGGGGACACCATATATTTT; CDR3 protein: CASSYRVDGGDTIYF
V gene: TRBV28; CDR3 length: 12; J gene: TRBJ2-3; clone size: many; D gene: .; CDR3 DNA: TGTGCCTGTTGGGGGCAGACAGATACGCAGTATTTT; CDR3 protein: CACWGQTDTQYF
V gene: TRBV4-1; CDR3 length: 14; J gene: TRBJ2-7; clone size: .; D gene: TRBD2; CDR3 DNA: TGCGCCAGCAGCCAAGCGGGGGGGGCTAGAGAGCAGTACTTC; CDR3 protein: CASSQAGGAREQYF
V gene: TRBV27; CDR3 length: 14; J gene: TRBJ1-5; clone size: .; D gene: TRBD1; CDR3 DNA: TGTGCCAGCAGTCCGGACAGGGACAATCAGCCCCAGCATTTT; CDR3 protein: CASSPDRDNQPQHF
V gene: TRBV4-1; CDR3 length: 16; J gene: TRBJ2-3; clone size: many; D gene: TRBD2; CDR3 DNA: TGCGCCAGCAGCCAAGTTTTGCGGGAGGTCCCAGATACGCAGTATTTT; CDR3 protein: CASSQVLREVPDTQYF
V gene: TRBV7-9; CDR3 length: 13; J gene: TRBJ1-1; clone size: .; D gene: TRBD1; CDR3 DNA: TGTGCCAGCAGCCCAACAGGGGTCACTGAAGCTTTCTTT; CDR3 protein: CASSPTGVTEAFF